The 15 T cell receptor beta chains below all came from one sample that was sequenced in a study of PD-1 blockade in classical Hodgkin lymphoma. The method was immunoSEQ multiplex PCR; TCRdb's version includes in-frame clones alone and lacks a portion of them. The sample yields tens of thousands of clones, 70% to 90% seen once. Time point denoted: cycle 4 day 1 (C4D1), after 6 weeks of nivolumab. Every patient had relapsed following autologous stem cell transplantation, and cohorts differed in brentuximab vedotin exposure. This sample comprised peripheral blood mononuclear cells (PBMCs), obtained before the fourth cycle of nivolumab. The origin of the receptors is a human donor with classical Hodgkin lymphoma.

The DNA of the CDR3 is TGTGCCAGCAGTGGCCTCTACGAGCAGTACTTC. Residues: CASSGLYEQYF. The gene calls are TRBV25-1 and TRBJ2-7; D not resolved. V was shortened by 4 bases and J by 3 bases, with 4 bases between the two germline ends. This CDR3 is 11 amino acids long. Germline V gives CDR1 MGHDK, CDR2 SYGVNS.

The chain carries TRBV7-2 and TRBJ1-3; D ambiguous. Germline CDR1 reads SGHTA; CDR2 reads FQGNSA. Trimming removed 3 bases at V and 0 bases at J, with 9 bases between. The CDR3 totals 15 residues. CDR3 coding DNA: TGTGCCAGCAGCTTTGGGATGTCCTCTGGAAACACCATATATTTT. Translated, it gives CASSFGMSSGNTIYF. Full variable domain (remainder filled in from reference TRBV7-2 and TRBJ1-3): GAGVSQSPSNKVTEKGKDVELRCDPISGHTALYWYRQSLGQGLEFLIYFQGNSAPDKSGLPSDRFSAERTGGSVSTLTIQRTQQEDSAVYLCASSFGMSSGNTIYFGEGSWLTVV.

This chain links TRBV7-9 with TRBJ1-2; D ambiguous. CDR3 size: 14 residues. Germline CDR1 reads SEHNR; CDR2 reads FQNEAQ (reference sequence). V lost 2 bases to trimming and J lost 3 bases, with 10 bases between them. For the CDR3, the DNA is TGTGCCAGCAGCTTATCGGCTGATGACTATGGCTACACCTTC. Its translation: CASSLSADDYGYTF. The whole variable domain, remainder taken from reference TRBV7-9 and TRBJ1-2, is DTGVSQNPRHKITKRGQNVTFRCDPISEHNRLYWYRQTLGQGPEFLTYFQNEAQLEKSRLLSDRFSAERPKGSFSTLEIQRTEQGDSAMYLCASSLSADDYGYTFGSGTRLTVV.

CDR3 protein: CASSHPLALPETQYF. The CDR3, as DNA: TGTGCCAGCAGTCATCCATTAGCGCTTCCAGAGACCCAGTACTTC. V usage is TRBV7-9 and J usage is TRBJ2-5, with a tentative D call TRBD2 (5 bases). The germline V gene encodes CDR1 SEHNR and CDR2 FQNEAQ (reference sequence). The length of the CDR3 is 15 residues. V lost 6 bases and J 4 bases, leaving 18 bases between the germline ends.

The chain is built from TRBV7-9 and TRBJ2-4, with unresolved D. CDR3 length equals 13 residues. V was shortened by 3 bases and J by 8 bases, with 11 bases between the two germline ends. The V gene's germline CDR1 is SEHNR and CDR2 FQNEAQ (reference sequence). The CDR3 loop is CASSFYDVHIQYF. CDR3 DNA sequence: TGTGCCAGCAGCTTCTACGACGTGCACATTCAGTACTTC.

The rearrangement joins TRBV4-1 to TRBJ2-7, with 7 bases lining up with TRBD1. J lost 2 bases, V lost 0 bases, and 4 bases had no gene match. Germline CDR1 and CDR2: MGHRA and YSYEKL. The CDR3 is 15 residues long. CDR3 bases: TGCGCCAGCAGCCAAGACGACAGGGAAACCTACGAGCAGTACTTC. Amino acid sequence: CASSQDDRETYEQYF.

Here the CDR3 DNA reads TGTGCCAGCAGTTCCCCCCCCGGGGGAATAGATACGCAGTATTTT. Its protein is CASSSPPGGIDTQYF. The chain is built from TRBV28 and TRBJ2-3; possibly TRBD2 for D (6 bases). Trimming took 4 bases from V and 5 from J, leaving 16 bases between them. The CDR3 is 15 amino acids. Germline CDR1 is MDHEN and CDR2 is SYDVKM.

The V gene is TRBV6-5, the J gene TRBJ2-1; TRBD2 is a possible D gene (5 bases). The CDR3 sequence is 13 residues long. Germline V gene lookup returns CDR1 MNHEY and CDR2 SVGAGI. V dropped 4 bases and J dropped 5 bases, with 9 bases sitting between them. In DNA, the CDR3 is TGTGCCAGCAGTTCCACCGGGGACAATGAGCAGTTCTTC. It is translated as CASSSTGDNEQFF.

This chain uses TRBV7-9 with TRBJ2-1; the D gene is possibly TRBD1 (6 bases). Per the germline V gene, CDR1 is SEHNR and CDR2 is FQNEAQ (reference sequence). This CDR3 has 13 residues. V gave up 4 bases and J gave up 4 bases, with 8 bases separating them. CDR3 residues: CASSSQGYNEQFF. The CDR3 nucleotides are TGTGCCAGCAGCTCACAGGGATACAATGAGCAGTTCTTC.

This clone is a singleton in its sample. The J gene is TRBJ2-7, the V gene TRBV21-1; the table's D call TRBD1 went unverified against the DNA. TRBV21-1 is a recognized pseudogene. The CDR3 is 19 residues long. The CDR3 loop reads CASSNPYFGGQESSYEQYF. CDR3 bases: TGTGCCAGCAGCAACCCTTACTTTGGGGGACAGGAGAGCTCCTACGAGCAGTACTTC.

The chain joins TRBV6-1 to TRBJ1-4, with a tentative D call TRBD1 (5 bases). The length of the CDR3 is 14 residues. Germline V lookup: CDR1 MNHNS, CDR2 SASEGT. The germline V and J ends were trimmed by 3 bases and 6 bases, with 11 bases remaining between them. The CDR3: CASSELDTYEKLFF. As DNA, the CDR3 is TGTGCCAGCAGTGAGCTGGACACTTATGAAAAACTGTTTTTT.

J is TRBJ2-2 and V is TRBV2, with no clear D. V lost 1 base and J 6 bases, leaving 12 bases between the germline ends. The CDR3 is 15 residues long. Per germline, CDR1 SNHLY and CDR2 FYNNEI. The CDR3, as DNA: TGTGCCAGCAGTGAAGGATTCTGGGTTCCCGGGGAGCTGTTTTTT. Amino acid sequence: CASSEGFWVPGELFF.

In DNA form, the CDR3 reads TGCAGCGTTGAACTCGTCCCTGGAGCTTTCTTT. Translation gives CSVELVPGAFF. This chain connects TRBV29-1 to TRBJ1-1, with D uncertain. This CDR3 is 11 amino acids long. Trimming removed 2 bases at V and 10 bases at J, with 11 bases between. CDR1 is SQVTM and CDR2 is ANQGSEA in the germline V gene.

V and J are TRBV5-1 and TRBJ2-7; tentatively, D is TRBD2 (6 bases). V was clipped by 0 bases and J by 0 bases, with 10 bases between them. In germline, CDR1 is SGHRS, CDR2 YFSETQ. The CDR3 totals 15 residues. The CDR3 DNA sequence: TGCGCCAGCAGCTTGGCGGGGGTTACCTCCTACGAGCAGTACTTC. Translation gives CASSLAGVTSYEQYF.

The V call is TRBV9, the J call TRBJ2-1; 8 bases line up with TRBD1. The CDR3 sequence is 15 residues long. CDR1 is SGDLS, CDR2 YYNGEE, per germline. The trim removed 5 bases at V and 3 bases at J, leaving 7 bases unmatched. Here the CDR3 reads CASSATGTGYNEQFF. In nucleotides, the CDR3 is TGTGCCAGCAGTGCTACCGGGACAGGCTACAATGAGCAGTTCTTC.